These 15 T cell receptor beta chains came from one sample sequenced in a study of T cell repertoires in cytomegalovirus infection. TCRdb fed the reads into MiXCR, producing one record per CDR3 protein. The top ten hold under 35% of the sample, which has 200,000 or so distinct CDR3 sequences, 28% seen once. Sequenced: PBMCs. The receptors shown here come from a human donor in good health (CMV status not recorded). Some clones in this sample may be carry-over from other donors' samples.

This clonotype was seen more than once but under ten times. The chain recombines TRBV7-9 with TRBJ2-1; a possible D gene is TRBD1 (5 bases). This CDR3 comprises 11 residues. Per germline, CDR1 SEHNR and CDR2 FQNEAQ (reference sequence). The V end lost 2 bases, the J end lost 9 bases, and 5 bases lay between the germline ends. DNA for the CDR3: TGTGCCAGCAGCTTACAGGGTGAGCAGTTCTTC. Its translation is CASSLQGEQFF.

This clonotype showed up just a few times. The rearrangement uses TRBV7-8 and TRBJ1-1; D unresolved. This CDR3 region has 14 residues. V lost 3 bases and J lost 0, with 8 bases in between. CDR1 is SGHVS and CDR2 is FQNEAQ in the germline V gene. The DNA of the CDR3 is TGTGCCAGCAGCTTCGAGACGGTGAACACTGAAGCTTTCTTT. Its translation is CASSFETVNTEAFF.

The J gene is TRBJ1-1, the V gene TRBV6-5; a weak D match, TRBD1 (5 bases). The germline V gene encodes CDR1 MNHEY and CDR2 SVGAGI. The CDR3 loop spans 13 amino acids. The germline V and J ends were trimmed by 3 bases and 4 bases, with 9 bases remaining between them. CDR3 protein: CASSYEGTTEAFF. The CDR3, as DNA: TGTGCCAGCAGTTATGAAGGGACCACTGAAGCTTTCTTT.

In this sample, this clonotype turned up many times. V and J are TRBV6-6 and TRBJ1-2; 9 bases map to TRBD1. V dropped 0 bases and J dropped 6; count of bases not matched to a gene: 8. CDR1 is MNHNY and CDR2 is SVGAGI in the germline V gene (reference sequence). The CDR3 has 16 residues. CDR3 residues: CASSYSGTGRLDGYTF. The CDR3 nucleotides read TGTGCCAGCAGTTACTCCGGGACAGGGAGGTTAGATGGCTACACCTTC.

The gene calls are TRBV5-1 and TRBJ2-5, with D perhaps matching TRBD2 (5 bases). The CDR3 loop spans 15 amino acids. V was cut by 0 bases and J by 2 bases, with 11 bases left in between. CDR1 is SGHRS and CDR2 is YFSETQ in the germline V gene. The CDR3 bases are TGCGCCAGCAGCTTGGGGGCCTCGGGGCAAGAGACCCAGTACTTC. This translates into CASSLGASGQETQYF.

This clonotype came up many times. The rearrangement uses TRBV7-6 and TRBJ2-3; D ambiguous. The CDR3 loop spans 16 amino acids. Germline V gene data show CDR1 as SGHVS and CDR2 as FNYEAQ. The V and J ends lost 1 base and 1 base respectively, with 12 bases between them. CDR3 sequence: CASSLGSGARTDTQYF. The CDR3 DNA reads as TGTGCCAGCAGCTTAGGATCCGGCGCCCGCACAGATACGCAGTATTTT.

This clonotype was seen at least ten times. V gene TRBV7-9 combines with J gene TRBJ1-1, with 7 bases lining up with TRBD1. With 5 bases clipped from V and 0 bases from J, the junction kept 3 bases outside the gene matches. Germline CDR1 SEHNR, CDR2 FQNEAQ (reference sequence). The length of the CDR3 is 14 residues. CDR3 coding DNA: TGTGCCAGCAGCATCGGGACAGTGAACACTGAAGCTTTCTTT. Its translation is CASSIGTVNTEAFF.

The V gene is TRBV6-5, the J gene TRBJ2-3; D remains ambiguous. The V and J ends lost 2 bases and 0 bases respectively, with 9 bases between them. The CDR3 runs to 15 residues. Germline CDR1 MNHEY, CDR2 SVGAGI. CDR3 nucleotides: TGTGCCAGCAGTTACGACTTTGCTAGCACAGATACGCAGTATTTT. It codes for CASSYDFASTDTQYF.

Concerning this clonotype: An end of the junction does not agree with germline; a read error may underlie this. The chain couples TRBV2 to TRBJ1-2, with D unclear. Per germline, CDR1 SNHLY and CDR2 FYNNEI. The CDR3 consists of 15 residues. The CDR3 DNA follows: TGTGCCAACAGTGAAGGTCCGAACAACGGGTATGGCTACACCTTC. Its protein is CANSEGPNNGYGYTF.

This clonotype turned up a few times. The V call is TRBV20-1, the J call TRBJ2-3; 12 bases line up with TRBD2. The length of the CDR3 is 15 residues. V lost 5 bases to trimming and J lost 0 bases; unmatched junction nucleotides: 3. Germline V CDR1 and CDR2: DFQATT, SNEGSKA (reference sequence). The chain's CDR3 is CSALGLAGSTDTQYF. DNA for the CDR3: TGCAGTGCTTTAGGACTAGCGGGGAGCACAGATACGCAGTATTTT.

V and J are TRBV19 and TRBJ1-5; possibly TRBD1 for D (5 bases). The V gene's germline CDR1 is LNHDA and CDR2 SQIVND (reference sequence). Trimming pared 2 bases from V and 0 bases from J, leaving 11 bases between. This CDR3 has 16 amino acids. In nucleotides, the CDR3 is TGTGCCAGTAGTATAATTAGACAGATTAGCAATCAGCCCCAGCATTTT. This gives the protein CASSIIRQISNQPQHF. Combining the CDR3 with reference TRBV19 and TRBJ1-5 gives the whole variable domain DGGITQSPKYLFRKEGQNVTLSCEQNLNHDAMYWYRQDPGQGLRLIYYSQIVNDFQKGDIAEGYSVSREKKESFPLTVTSAQKNPTAFYLCASSIIRQISNQPQHFGDGTRLSIL.

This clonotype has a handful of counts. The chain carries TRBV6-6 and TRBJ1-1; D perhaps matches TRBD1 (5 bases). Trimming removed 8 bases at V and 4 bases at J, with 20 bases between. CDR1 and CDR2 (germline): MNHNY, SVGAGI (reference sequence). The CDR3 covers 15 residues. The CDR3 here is CASHPGGEGGTEAFF. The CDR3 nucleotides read TGTGCCAGCCATCCGGGGGGTGAGGGTGGCACTGAAGCTTTCTTT.

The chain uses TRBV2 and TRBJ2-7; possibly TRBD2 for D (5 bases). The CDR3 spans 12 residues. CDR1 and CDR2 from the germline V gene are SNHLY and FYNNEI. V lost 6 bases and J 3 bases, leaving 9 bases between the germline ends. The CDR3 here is CASSGEIYEQYF. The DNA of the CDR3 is TGTGCCAGCAGCGGGGAAATCTACGAGCAGTACTTC.

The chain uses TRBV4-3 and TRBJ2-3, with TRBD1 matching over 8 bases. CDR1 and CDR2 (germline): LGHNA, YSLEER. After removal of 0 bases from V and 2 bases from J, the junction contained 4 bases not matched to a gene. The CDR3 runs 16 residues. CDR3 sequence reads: CASSQDQGAYTDTQYF. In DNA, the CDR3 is TGCGCCAGCAGCCAAGATCAGGGGGCTTACACAGATACGCAGTATTTT.

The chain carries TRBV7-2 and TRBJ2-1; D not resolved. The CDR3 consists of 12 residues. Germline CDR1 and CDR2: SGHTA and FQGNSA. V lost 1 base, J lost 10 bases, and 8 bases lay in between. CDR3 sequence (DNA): TGTGCCAGCAGCTTAGGAGCTGGCGAGCAGTTCTTC. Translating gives CASSLGAGEQFF.